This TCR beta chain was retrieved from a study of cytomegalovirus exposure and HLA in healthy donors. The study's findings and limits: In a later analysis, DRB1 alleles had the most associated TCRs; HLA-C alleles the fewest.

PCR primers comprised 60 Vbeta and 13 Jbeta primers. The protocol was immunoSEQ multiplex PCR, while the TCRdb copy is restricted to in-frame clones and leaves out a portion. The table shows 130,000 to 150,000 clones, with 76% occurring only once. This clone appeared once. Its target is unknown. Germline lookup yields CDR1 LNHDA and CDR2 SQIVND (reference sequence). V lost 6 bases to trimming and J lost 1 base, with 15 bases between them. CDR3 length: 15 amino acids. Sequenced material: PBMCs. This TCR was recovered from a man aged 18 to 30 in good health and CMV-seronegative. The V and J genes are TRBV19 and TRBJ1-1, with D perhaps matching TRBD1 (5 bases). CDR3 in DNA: TGTGCCAGTAGATATGGAAGGGGCGAGAACACTGAAGCTTTCTTT. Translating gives CASRYGRGENTEAFF. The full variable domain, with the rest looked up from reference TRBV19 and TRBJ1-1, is DGGITQSPKYLFRKEGQNVTLSCEQNLNHDAMYWYRQDPGQGLRLIYYSQIVNDFQKGDIAEGYSVSREKKESFPLTVTSAQKNPTAFYLCASRYGRGENTEAFFGQGTRLTVV.